Each of the 26 T cell receptor beta chains below was sequenced from the same sample in a study of regulatory T cells in long-lasting Graves disease. According to the study, TCR beta libraries were built with iRepertoire HTBI primers and CDR3-region Arm-PCR. MiXCR, run by TCRdb on the multiplex PCR reads, gives a single entry per CDR3 protein. Here the sample spans 550,000 or so distinct CDR3 sequences, 9.5% to 15% being singletons. The time point here: newly diagnosed GD, antithyroid drugs for less than 3 months. RNA from PBMCs was the source of the TCR library. These same records also appear under a second study, on T cells in Graves' hyperthyroidism and ophthalmopathy.

Sequenced here: peripheral blood mononuclear cells (PBMCs), sampled at new diagnosis, from a patient treated with antithyroid drugs. Receptor source: a woman in her 30s with Graves disease.

This clonotype was detected ten times or more. The chain employs TRBV15 and TRBJ2-3, with 7 bases matching TRBD1. Germline V CDR1 and CDR2: LNHNV, YYDKDF (reference sequence). After removal of 3 bases from V and 3 bases from J, the junction contained 9 bases not matched to a gene. The CDR3 has 16 residues. The CDR3: CATSRGTALNTDTQYF. Here the CDR3 DNA reads TGTGCCACCAGCAGGGGGACAGCCCTCAATACAGATACGCAGTATTTT.

The rearrangement joins TRBV4-1 to TRBJ1-5; D is unclear. The CDR3 extends over 17 amino acids. V lost 4 bases and J 1 base, leaving 17 bases between the germline ends. The germline V gene has CDR1 MGHRA and CDR2 YSYEKL. In DNA form, the CDR3 reads TGCGCCAGCAGCCGCTTTTGGGGAGGGAAGAGCAATCAGCCCCAGCATTTT. It yields the protein CASSRFWGGKSNQPQHF.

This chain uses TRBV25-1 with TRBJ2-7; TRBD2 matches 7 bases. The CDR3 runs 12 residues. The germline CDR1 and CDR2 sequences are MGHDK and SYGVNS. V lost 8 bases and J lost 0; bases outside the gene matches: 1. The CDR3 DNA is TGTGCCAGCGGGAGGGACTCCTACGAGCAGTACTTC. Its protein is CASGRDSYEQYF.

The CDR3 sequence: CSAESGGLRGTRETQYF. CDR3 DNA sequence: TGCAGTGCGGAGAGCGGTGGACTACGAGGGACTCGAGAGACCCAGTACTTC. The rearrangement uses TRBV20-1 and TRBJ2-5, with a tentative D call TRBD2 (6 bases). The CDR3 is 17 residues long. Germline CDR1 and CDR2: DFQATT and SNEGSKA (reference sequence). V was trimmed by 6 bases and J by 4 bases, leaving 27 bases between them.

This clonotype was seen many times. The rearrangement uses TRBV4-1 and TRBJ2-7; no firm D call. The CDR3 runs to 18 residues. Trimming stripped 0 bases from V and 3 bases from J, with 21 bases between. The germline gives CDR1 MGHRA, CDR2 YSYEKL. The CDR3 DNA follows: TGCGCCAGCAGCCAAGATCCGGCCGGTACAGTAGGTCACTACGAGCAGTACTTC. This codes for CASSQDPAGTVGHYEQYF.

This chain uses TRBV29-1 with TRBJ2-5; 11 bases align to TRBD1. The CDR3 runs 15 residues. In germline, CDR1 is SQVTM, CDR2 ANQGSEA. J lost 5 bases, V lost 4 bases, and 9 bases had no gene match. CDR3 loop: CSVVDRGLSEETQYF. In nucleotides, the CDR3 is TGCAGCGTTGTGGACAGGGGGCTTTCCGAGGAGACCCAGTACTTC.

The rearrangement joins TRBV12-5 to TRBJ2-1; 8 nucleotides match TRBD2. This CDR3 contains 15 residues. V was pared by 6 bases and J by 5 bases, with 9 bases of the junction left unmatched. Germline CDR1 LGHNT, CDR2 FRNRAP. The CDR3 sequence: CASGHGREWHNEQFF. The CDR3 nucleotides are TGTGCTAGTGGCCACGGGAGGGAGTGGCACAATGAGCAGTTCTTC.

V is TRBV6-1 and J is TRBJ2-1, with D perhaps matching TRBD2 (6 bases). The CDR3 is 13 amino acids. CDR1 is MNHNS, CDR2 SASEGT, per germline. V gave up 9 bases and J gave up 3 bases, with 12 bases separating them. The CDR3 bases are TGTGCCAGTGGGGACTGGGTCTACAATGAGCAGTTCTTC. Its protein is CASGDWVYNEQFF.

The chain combines TRBV16 with TRBJ2-3; D ambiguous. CDR3 length: 14 amino acids. Germline V gene sequence: CDR1 KGHSY, CDR2 FQNENV. V dropped 3 bases and J dropped 0 bases, with 7 bases sitting between them. In nucleotides, the CDR3 is TGTGCCAGCAGCCACCACTCTAGCACAGATACGCAGTATTTT. Translated, it gives CASSHHSSTDTQYF.

In this sample, this clonotype turned up many times. This chain uses TRBV6-1 with TRBJ2-7; 7 nucleotides align to TRBD1. The V segment lost 2 bases and the J segment 3 bases; nucleotides outside the gene matches: 4. CDR3 length: 14 residues. Germline loops: CDR1 MNHNS, CDR2 SASEGT. CDR3 in amino acids: CASSERQGRYEQYF. CDR3 coding DNA: TGTGCCAGCAGTGAAAGACAGGGACGCTACGAGCAGTACTTC.

This clonotype was seen ten or more times. The V call is TRBV30, the J call TRBJ1-5; no clear D. Trimming stripped 2 bases from V and 3 bases from J, with 8 bases between. The germline V gene has CDR1 GTSNPN and CDR2 SVGIG (reference sequence). CDR3 length: 13 amino acids. The CDR3 sequence is CAWSKGSNQPQHF. The CDR3 DNA is TGTGCCTGGAGTAAAGGGTCCAATCAGCCCCAGCATTTT.

This clonotype was detected many times. The rearrangement uses TRBV20-1 and TRBJ2-3; possible D gene TRBD2, 5 bases. This CDR3 contains 15 residues. The germline V gene encodes CDR1 DFQATT and CDR2 SNEGSKA (reference sequence). Trimming removed 1 base from V and 0 bases from J, with 11 bases in between. CDR3 sequence (DNA): TGCAGTGCTAGAGCGGCTAGCCGGAGCACAGATACGCAGTATTTT. The encoded protein is CSARAASRSTDTQYF.

The table lists this clonotype with many counts. The V gene is TRBV20-1, the J gene TRBJ1-1; no clear D gene. The CDR3 length is 14 residues. Germline assignment: CDR1 DFQATT and CDR2 SNEGSKA (reference sequence). The germline V and J ends were trimmed by 6 bases and 0 bases, with 14 bases remaining between them. The CDR3 DNA reads as TGCAGTGCCCCCGGCGGGAACATGAACACTGAAGCTTTCTTT. It encodes CSAPGGNMNTEAFF.

This clonotype showed up many times. At one end, the junction sequence differs from germline, possibly due to a read error. V and J are TRBV4-1 and TRBJ2-2; 9 positions match TRBD1. The CDR3 contains 17 residues. Germline V lookup: CDR1 MGHRA, CDR2 YSYEKL. The CDR3 here is CASSQDQFLGQGGELFF. The CDR3 DNA follows: TGTGCCAGCAGCCAAGACCAATTTCTGGGACAGGGCGGGGAGCTGTTTTTT.

Of note for this clonotype: The junction departs from germline at one end; a sequencing error may be responsible. The V and J genes are TRBV11-2 and TRBJ1-3; no reliable D call. The CDR3 covers 15 residues. From germline, CDR1 is SGHAT and CDR2 FQNNGV. The CDR3 loop reads CASTSRTGPGNAIYF. DNA for the CDR3: TGTGCCAGCACCTCTAGAACGGGCCCTGGAAACGCCATATATTTT.

This rearrangement joins TRBV7-6 to TRBJ2-5; maybe TRBD1 (5 bases). Germline values: CDR1 SGHVS, CDR2 FNYEAQ. The CDR3 sequence is 15 residues long. Trimming took off 1 base at V and 1 base at J, with 10 bases between the two ends. As DNA, the CDR3 is TGTGCCAGCAGCTTAGGGGGCAACGGCCAAGAGACCCAGTACTTC. Translated, it gives CASSLGGNGQETQYF. Full variable domain (outside the CDR3, taken from reference TRBV7-6 and TRBJ2-5): GAGVSQSPRYKVTKRGQDVALRCDPISGHVSLYWYRQALGQGPEFLTYFNYEAQQDKSGLPNDRFSAERPEGSISTLTIQRTEQRDSAMYRCASSLGGNGQETQYFGPGTRLLVL.

There are a few counts of this clonotype. The chain carries TRBV4-3 and TRBJ2-3, with no clear D. The germline V gene has CDR1 LGHNA and CDR2 YSLEER. Trimming cost V 0 bases and J 3 bases, with 16 bases left between them. The CDR3 runs to 17 residues. CDR3 loop: CASSQEFSWLLTDTQYF. As DNA, the CDR3 is TGCGCCAGCAGCCAAGAATTTTCCTGGTTATTAACAGATACGCAGTATTTT.

The table lists this clonotype with a count of one. The V call is TRBV25-1, the J call TRBJ2-1; 7 bases fit TRBD1. Germline loops: CDR1 MGHDK, CDR2 SYGVNS. The CDR3 consists of 12 residues. CDR3 loop: CSTQTGDNEQFF. For the CDR3, the DNA is TGTTCCACGCAAACAGGGGACAATGAGCAGTTCTTC.

This clonotype was recorded many times. V usage is TRBV7-2 and J usage is TRBJ2-2; D is possibly TRBD2 (5 bases). Trimming shortened V by 4 bases and J by 4 bases, and 10 bases separated the two germline ends. The CDR3 has 14 residues. CDR1 is SGHTA, CDR2 FQGNSA, per germline. The CDR3 sequence: CASSSGVGTGELFF. The CDR3, as DNA: TGTGCCAGCAGCTCCGGGGTGGGCACCGGGGAGCTGTTTTTT.

This clonotype was seen a handful of times. Since a much larger clone is just one base distant, this may be a read error. The V gene is TRBV12-5, the J gene TRBJ2-1; the D call may be TRBD1 or TRBD2 (5 bases each). Germline CDR1 and CDR2: LGHNT and FRNRAP. The CDR3 sequence is 18 residues long. The CDR3 protein is CASGLVQVIGERGNEQLF. The CDR3 DNA is TGTGCTAGTGGTTTGGTACAGGTTATCGGGGAGAGGGGCAATGAGCAGCTCTTC.

The chain joins TRBV7-2 to TRBJ2-2; TRBD2 matches at 9 bases. CDR3 size: 19 residues. Germline loops: CDR1 SGHTA, CDR2 FQGNSA. The V segment lost 4 bases and the J segment 6 bases; nucleotides outside the gene matches: 18. Written as DNA, the CDR3 is TGTGCCAGCAGCTCTGGGAGGGGTAGCGGGAGCCTCTTCGCCGGGGAGCTGTTTTTT. As protein: CASSSGRGSGSLFAGELFF.

The chain employs TRBV19 and TRBJ1-1, with D tentatively TRBD1 (5 bases). CDR3 length: 14 amino acids. The germline CDR1 and CDR2 sequences are LNHDA and SQIVND (reference sequence). Trimming shortened V by 7 bases and J by 3 bases, and 15 bases separated the two germline ends. The CDR3 region is CASTTLEGYTEAFF. CDR3 nucleotides: TGTGCCAGTACTACCCTGGAGGGGTACACTGAAGCTTTCTTT.

This clonotype was picked up a small number of times. DNA for the CDR3: TGTGCCAGCACCGAGGGGCATCTAGGAGGAGCCAAAAACATTCAGTACTTC. It yields the protein CASTEGHLGGAKNIQYF. The chain employs TRBV6-2 or TRBV6-3 and TRBJ2-4; D is perhaps TRBD1 or TRBD2 (5 bases each). The CDR3 extends over 17 amino acids. V gave up 7 bases and J gave up 0 bases, with 19 bases separating them. Germline V lookup: CDR1 MNHEY, CDR2 SVGEGT.

As for this clonotype: Given a much more abundant clone one base away, this may be a read error. The chain has TRBV5-1 and TRBJ2-1; TRBD2 aligns across 9 bases. Germline assignment: CDR1 SGHRS and CDR2 YFSETQ. The CDR3 contains 16 residues. The DNA of the CDR3 is TGCGTCAGCAGCTTGGAAGGCGGGAGGGCCTGGGATGAGCAGTTCTTC. Its translation: CVSSLEGGRAWDEQFF.

Here the CDR3 reads CAWSTRLDRGREKLFF. The CDR3 DNA sequence: TGTGCCTGGAGTACGCGCCTGGACAGGGGGCGTGAAAAACTGTTTTTT. The rearrangement joins TRBV30 to TRBJ1-4, with 11 bases identical to TRBD1. The CDR3 covers 16 residues. Trimming took 2 bases from V and 7 from J; bases not matched to a gene: 9. Per germline, CDR1 GTSNPN and CDR2 SVGIG (reference sequence).

This clonotype was found a few times. The rearrangement uses TRBV28 and TRBJ1-5; 7 bases match TRBD1. J was trimmed by 9 bases and V by 6 bases; bases with no gene match: 8. The CDR3 runs 13 residues. CDR1 is MDHEN, CDR2 SYDVKM, per germline. The CDR3 here is CASRSTGYRPQHF. The CDR3 nucleotides are TGTGCCAGCAGGTCGACAGGGTATCGGCCCCAGCATTTT.